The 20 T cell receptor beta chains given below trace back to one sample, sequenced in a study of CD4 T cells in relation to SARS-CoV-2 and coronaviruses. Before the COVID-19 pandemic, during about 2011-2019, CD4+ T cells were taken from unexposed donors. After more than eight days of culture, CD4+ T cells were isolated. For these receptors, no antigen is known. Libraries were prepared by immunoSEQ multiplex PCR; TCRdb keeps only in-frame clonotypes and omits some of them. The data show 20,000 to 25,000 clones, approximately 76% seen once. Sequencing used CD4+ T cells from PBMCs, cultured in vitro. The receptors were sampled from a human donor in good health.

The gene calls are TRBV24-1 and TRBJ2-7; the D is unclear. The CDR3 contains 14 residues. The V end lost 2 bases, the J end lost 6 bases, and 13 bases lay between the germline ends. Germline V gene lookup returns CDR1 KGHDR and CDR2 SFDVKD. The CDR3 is CATSDSLEVGEQYF. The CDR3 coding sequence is TGTGCCACCAGTGATTCCCTCGAGGTTGGCGAGCAGTACTTC.

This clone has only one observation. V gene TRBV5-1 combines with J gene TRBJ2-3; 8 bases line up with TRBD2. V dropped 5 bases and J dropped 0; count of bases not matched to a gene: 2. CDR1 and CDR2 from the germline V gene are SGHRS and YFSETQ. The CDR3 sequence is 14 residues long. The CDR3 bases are TGCGCCAGCAGAACTAGCGGTAGCACAGATACGCAGTATTTT. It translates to CASRTSGSTDTQYF.

DNA for the CDR3: TGTGCTAGTGGTTTGGACTCGACTAGCCGGGGGGAGACCCAGTACTTC. Translated, it gives CASGLDSTSRGETQYF. The chain recombines TRBV12-5 with TRBJ2-5; 7 bases are a match to TRBD2. Germline CDR1 LGHNT, CDR2 FRNRAP. This CDR3 has 16 amino acids. Trimming cost V 1 base and J 5 bases; bases outside gene matches: 10.

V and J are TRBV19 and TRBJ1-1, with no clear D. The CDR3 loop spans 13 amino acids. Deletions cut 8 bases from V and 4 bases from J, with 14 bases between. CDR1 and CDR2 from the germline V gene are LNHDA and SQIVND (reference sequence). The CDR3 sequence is CASSVGIGTEAFF. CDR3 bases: TGTGCCAGTTCGGTGGGTATAGGCACTGAAGCTTTCTTT.

The chain's CDR3 is CASSLGGQTAPGGYTF. The CDR3 nucleotides are TGTGCCAGCAGCTTAGGCGGACAGACAGCTCCGGGGGGCTACACCTTC. This chain uses TRBV7-3 with TRBJ1-2; tentatively, D is TRBD1 (6 bases). Trimming stripped 2 bases from V and 8 bases from J, with 21 bases between. The CDR3 loop spans 16 amino acids. The germline V gene has CDR1 SGHTA and CDR2 FQGTGA.

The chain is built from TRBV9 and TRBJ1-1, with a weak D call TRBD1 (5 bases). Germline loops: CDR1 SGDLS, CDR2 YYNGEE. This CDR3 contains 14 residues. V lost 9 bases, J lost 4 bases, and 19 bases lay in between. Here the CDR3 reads CATSPGGSGTEAFF. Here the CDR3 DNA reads TGTGCCACCAGTCCTGGGGGGAGTGGCACTGAAGCTTTCTTT.

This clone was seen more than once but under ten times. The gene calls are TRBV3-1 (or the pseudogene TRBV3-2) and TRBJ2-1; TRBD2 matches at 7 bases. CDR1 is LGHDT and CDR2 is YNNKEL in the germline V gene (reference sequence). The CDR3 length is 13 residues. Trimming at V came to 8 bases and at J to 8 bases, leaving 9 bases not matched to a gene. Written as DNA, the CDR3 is TGTGCCAGCGGGAGGGCCGCTCCTCATGAGCAGTTCTTC. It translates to CASGRAAPHEQFF.

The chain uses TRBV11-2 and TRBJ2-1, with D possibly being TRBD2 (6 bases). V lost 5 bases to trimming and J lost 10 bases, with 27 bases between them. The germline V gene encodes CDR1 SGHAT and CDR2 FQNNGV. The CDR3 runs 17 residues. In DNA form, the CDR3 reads TGTGCCAGCAGCCCGATGGTGGGAGGTCCTGACTTCCGGGAGCAGTTCTTC. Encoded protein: CASSPMVGGPDFREQFF.

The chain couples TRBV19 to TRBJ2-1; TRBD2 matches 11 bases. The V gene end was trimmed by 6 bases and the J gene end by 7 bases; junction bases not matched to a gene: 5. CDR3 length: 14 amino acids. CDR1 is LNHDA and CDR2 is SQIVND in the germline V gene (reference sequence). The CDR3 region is CASRLTSGRNEQFF. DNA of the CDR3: TGTGCCAGTAGACTCACTAGCGGGAGAAATGAGCAGTTCTTC.

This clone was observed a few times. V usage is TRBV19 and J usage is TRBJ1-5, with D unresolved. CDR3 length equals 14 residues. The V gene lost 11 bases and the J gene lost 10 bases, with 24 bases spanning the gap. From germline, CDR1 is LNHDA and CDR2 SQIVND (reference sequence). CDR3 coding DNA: TGTGCCCCTGCCCGGGAGTTAGGTTTAGTACCCCAGCATTTT. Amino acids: CAPARELGLVPQHF. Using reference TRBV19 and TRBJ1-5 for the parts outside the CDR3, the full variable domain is DGGITQSPKYLFRKEGQNVTLSCEQNLNHDAMYWYRQDPGQGLRLIYYSQIVNDFQKGDIAEGYSVSREKKESFPLTVTSAQKNPTAFYLCAPARELGLVPQHFGDGTRLSIL.

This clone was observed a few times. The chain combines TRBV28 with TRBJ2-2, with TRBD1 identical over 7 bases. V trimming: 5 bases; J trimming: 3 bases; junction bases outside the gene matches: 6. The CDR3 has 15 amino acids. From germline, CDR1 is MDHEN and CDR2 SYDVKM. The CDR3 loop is CASSLGQDYTGELFF. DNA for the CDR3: TGTGCCAGCAGTCTCGGACAGGATTACACCGGGGAGCTGTTTTTT. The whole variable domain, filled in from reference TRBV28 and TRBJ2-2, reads DVKVTQSSRYLVKRTGEKVFLECVQDMDHENMFWYRQDPGLGLRLIYFSYDVKMKEKGDIPEGYSVSREKKERFSLILESASTNQTSMYLCASSLGQDYTGELFFGEGSRLTVL.

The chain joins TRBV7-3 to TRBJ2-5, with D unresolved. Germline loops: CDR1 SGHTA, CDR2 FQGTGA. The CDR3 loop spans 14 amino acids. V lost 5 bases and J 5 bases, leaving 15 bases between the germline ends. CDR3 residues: CASSRSPGRETQYF. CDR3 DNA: TGTGCCAGCAGCCGCTCACCCGGCAGGGAGACCCAGTACTTC.

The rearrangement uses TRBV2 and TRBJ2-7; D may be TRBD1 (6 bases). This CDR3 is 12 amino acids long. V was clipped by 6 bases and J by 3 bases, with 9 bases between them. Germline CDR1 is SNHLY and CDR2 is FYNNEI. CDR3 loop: CASSGQNYEQYF. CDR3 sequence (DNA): TGTGCCAGCAGCGGACAGAACTACGAGCAGTACTTC.

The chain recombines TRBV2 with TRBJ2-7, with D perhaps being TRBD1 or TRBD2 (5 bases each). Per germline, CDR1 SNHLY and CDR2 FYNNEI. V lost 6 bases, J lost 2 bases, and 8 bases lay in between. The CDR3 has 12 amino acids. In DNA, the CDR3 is TGTGCCAGCAGGGGGGTTACCTACGAGCAGTACTTC. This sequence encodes CASRGVTYEQYF.

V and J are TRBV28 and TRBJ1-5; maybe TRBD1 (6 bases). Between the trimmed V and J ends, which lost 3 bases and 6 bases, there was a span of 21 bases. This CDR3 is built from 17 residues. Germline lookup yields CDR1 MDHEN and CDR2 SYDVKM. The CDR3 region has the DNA TGTGCCAGCAGTTTTTCATTCCGAGGGGGGGACGGTCAGCCCCAGCATTTT. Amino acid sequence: CASSFSFRGGDGQPQHF.

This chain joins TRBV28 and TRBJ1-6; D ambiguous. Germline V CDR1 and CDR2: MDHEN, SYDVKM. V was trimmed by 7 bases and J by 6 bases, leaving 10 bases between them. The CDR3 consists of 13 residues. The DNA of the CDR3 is TGTGCCAGCACCCGGCCTACTAATTCACCCCTCCACTTT. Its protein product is CASTRPTNSPLHF.

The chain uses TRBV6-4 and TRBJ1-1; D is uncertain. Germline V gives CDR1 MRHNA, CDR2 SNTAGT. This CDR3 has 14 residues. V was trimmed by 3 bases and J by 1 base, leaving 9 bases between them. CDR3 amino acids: CASSEKGENTEAFF. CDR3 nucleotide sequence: TGTGCCAGCAGTGAGAAGGGTGAGAACACTGAAGCTTTCTTT.

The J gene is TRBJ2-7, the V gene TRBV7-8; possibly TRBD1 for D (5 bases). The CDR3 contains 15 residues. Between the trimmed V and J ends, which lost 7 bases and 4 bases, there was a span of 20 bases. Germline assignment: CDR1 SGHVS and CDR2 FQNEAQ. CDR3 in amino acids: CASTLGQGGTYEQYF. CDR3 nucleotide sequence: TGTGCCAGCACCCTCGGGCAGGGCGGAACTTACGAGCAGTACTTC.

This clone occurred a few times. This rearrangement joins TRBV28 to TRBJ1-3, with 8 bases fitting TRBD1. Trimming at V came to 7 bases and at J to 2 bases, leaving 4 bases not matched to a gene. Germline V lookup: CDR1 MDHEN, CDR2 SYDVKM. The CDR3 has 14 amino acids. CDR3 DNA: TGTGCCAGCACCCCGGGACAGGCTGGAAACACCATATATTTT. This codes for CASTPGQAGNTIYF.

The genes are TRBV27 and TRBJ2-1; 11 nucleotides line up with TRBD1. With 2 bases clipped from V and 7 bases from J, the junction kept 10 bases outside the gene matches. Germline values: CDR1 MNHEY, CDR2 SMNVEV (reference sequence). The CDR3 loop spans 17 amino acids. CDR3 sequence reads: CASSLHLSGQGANEQFF. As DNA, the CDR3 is TGTGCCAGCAGTTTACATTTGTCCGGACAGGGGGCGAATGAGCAGTTCTTC.